A single sample gave rise to the 21 T cell receptor beta chains below, sequenced in a study of spatial heterogeneity in lung cancer. Regarding time point: sample taken at primary tumor resection. TCRdb processed the 5' RACE reads anew with MiXCR; each CDR3 protein has one entry. The sample carries tens of thousands of distinct CDR3 sequences, approximately 12% recorded once. The sample here was PBMCs, taken at surgery. These TCRs come from a male donor with early-stage non-small cell lung cancer.

The rearrangement joins TRBV5-1 to TRBJ2-3; tentative D call: TRBD1 (5 bases). Germline V gene data show CDR1 as SGHRS and CDR2 as YFSETQ. V shed 4 bases and J shed 0 bases, with 15 bases lying between them. The CDR3 is 16 amino acids. CDR3 region: CASSLPTAESTDTQYF. The DNA of the CDR3 is TGCGCCAGCAGCCTGCCGACAGCTGAAAGCACAGATACGCAGTATTTT.

This clonotype was seen only a few times. The CDR3 sequence: CASSLGELAGALFTDTQYF. CDR3 DNA: TGTGCCAGCAGCTTAGGGGAACTAGCGGGGGCCTTATTCACAGATACGCAGTATTTT. This rearrangement joins TRBV7-8 to TRBJ2-3, with 11 bases identical to TRBD2. CDR1 is SGHVS, CDR2 FQNEAQ, per germline. The J segment lost 2 bases and the V segment lost 1 base, leaving 11 bases of the junction unmatched. This CDR3 is built from 19 residues.

In its sample, this clonotype was seen a few times. V usage is TRBV29-1 and J usage is TRBJ1-1; the D gene is possibly TRBD1 (6 bases). The CDR3 is made up of 12 amino acids. V was shortened by 4 bases and J by 7 bases, with 13 bases between the two germline ends. CDR1 is SQVTM and CDR2 is ANQGSEA in the germline V gene. The DNA of the CDR3 is TGCAGCGTTGTCAGGGGTACTAGTGAAGCTTTCTTT. Translating gives CSVVRGTSEAFF.

This clonotype was found a few times. The chain is built from TRBV20-1 and TRBJ2-7; tentatively, D is TRBD1 (6 bases). The V end was cut by 7 bases, the J end by 0 bases, with 13 bases between. The length of the CDR3 is 13 residues. Germline V gene lookup returns CDR1 DFQATT and CDR2 SNEGSKA (reference sequence). The CDR3 protein is CSVKRGGSYEQYF. The CDR3 DNA reads TGCAGTGTAAAACGAGGGGGCTCCTACGAGCAGTACTTC.

This clonotype was seen many times. The rearrangement joins TRBV14 to TRBJ2-7, with 13 bases fitting TRBD2. Losses at the gene ends were 0 bases for V and 10 bases for J; bases not matched to a gene: 3. The CDR3 runs to 14 residues. Germline V CDR1 and CDR2: SGHDN, FVKESK. CDR3 sequence reads: CASSQELAGGPQYF. The CDR3 region has the DNA TGTGCCAGCAGCCAAGAACTAGCGGGAGGGCCTCAGTACTTC. Full variable domain (missing parts from reference TRBV14 and TRBJ2-7): EAGVTQFPSHSVIEKGQTVTLRCDPISGHDNLYWYRRVMGKEIKFLLHFVKESKQDESGMPNNRFLAERTGGTYSTLKVQPAELEDSGVYFCASSQELAGGPQYFGPGTRLTVT.

V gene TRBV10-3 combines with J gene TRBJ1-5; D might be TRBD1 (5 bases). The germline V gene encodes CDR1 ENHRY and CDR2 SYGVKD. Trimming removed 6 bases from V and 5 bases from J, with 11 bases in between. The CDR3 spans 13 residues. CDR3 nucleotides: TGTGCCATCAGCCCCACAGGAGATCAGCCCCAGCATTTT. This encodes CAISPTGDQPQHF.

The CDR3 nucleotides read TGTGCCAGCAGCTTAGATTGGGATACGCAGTATTTT. Translating it yields CASSLDWDTQYF. This chain joins TRBV11-2 and TRBJ2-3; D not resolved. The CDR3 has 12 residues. V was cut by 0 bases and J by 6 bases, with 4 bases left in between. Germline V CDR1 and CDR2: SGHAT, FQNNGV. The variable domain in full, completed from reference TRBV11-2 and TRBJ2-3, reads EAGVAQSPRYKIIEKRQSVAFWCNPISGHATLYWYQQILGQGPKLLIQFQNNGVVDDSQLPKDRFSAERLKGVDSTLKIQPAKLEDSAVYLCASSLDWDTQYFGPGTRLTVL.

The chain combines TRBV7-2 with TRBJ1-2, with 8 bases matching TRBD1. Looked up from germline, CDR1 is SGHTA and CDR2 is FQGNSA. The CDR3 totals 15 residues. V lost 4 bases, J lost 5 bases, and 9 bases stayed unmatched. The CDR3: CASSSADRVIYGYTF. The CDR3 DNA reads as TGTGCCAGCAGCTCCGCGGACAGGGTGATTTATGGCTACACCTTC. The full variable domain, its missing parts supplied by reference TRBV7-2 and TRBJ1-2, is GAGVSQSPSNKVTEKGKDVELRCDPISGHTALYWYRQSLGQGLEFLIYFQGNSAPDKSGLPSDRFSAERTGGSVSTLTIQRTQQEDSAVYLCASSSADRVIYGYTFGSGTRLTVV.

The table lists this clonotype with a few counts. This sequence joins TRBV2 and TRBJ1-1, with a possible D match to TRBD1 (6 bases). The ends were cut back, 5 bases at V and 5 bases at J, with 9 bases in the middle. The CDR3 has 12 amino acids. CDR1 is SNHLY and CDR2 is FYNNEI in the germline V gene. The CDR3 reads CASSKDRTEAFF. CDR3 DNA: TGTGCCAGCAGTAAAGACAGGACTGAAGCTTTCTTT. The full variable domain, with the rest looked up from reference TRBV2 and TRBJ1-1, is EPEVTQTPSHQVTQMGQEVILRCVPISNHLYFYWYRQILGQKVEFLVSFYNNEISEKSEIFDDQFSVERPDGSNFTLKIRSTKLEDSAMYFCASSKDRTEAFFGQGTRLTVV.

This chain joins TRBV20-1 and TRBJ1-6; D is unclear. V lost 6 bases, J lost 6 bases, and 12 bases lay in between. Germline V gene data show CDR1 as DFQATT and CDR2 as SNEGSKA (reference sequence). CDR3 length: 13 residues. The CDR3 is CSARRDPNSPLHF. The CDR3 DNA follows: TGCAGTGCCCGACGGGATCCTAATTCACCCCTCCACTTT.

The chain couples TRBV6-6 to TRBJ2-4; TRBD2 agrees at 7 bases. Germline V gives CDR1 MNHNY, CDR2 SVGAGI (reference sequence). CDR3 length equals 18 residues. The ends lost 6 bases at V and 2 bases at J; junction bases unmatched: 16. CDR3 sequence: CASRGGTPLAQSKNIQYF. The CDR3 DNA reads TGTGCCAGCAGGGGAGGGACGCCCCTGGCCCAGTCCAAAAACATTCAGTACTTC.

The chain is built from TRBV28 and TRBJ1-5, with TRBD1 identical over 7 bases. Trimming at V came to 10 bases and at J to 0 bases, leaving 30 bases not matched to a gene. The CDR3 totals 22 residues. Looked up from germline, CDR1 is MDHEN and CDR2 is SYDVKM. The CDR3 bases are TGTGCCACCACACCGATCTCCCCAGGAGAGACAGGGTTTGGAGATAGCAATCAGCCCCAGCATTTT. Protein sequence: CATTPISPGETGFGDSNQPQHF. The variable domain in full, completed from reference TRBV28 and TRBJ1-5, reads DVKVTQSSRYLVKRTGEKVFLECVQDMDHENMFWYRQDPGLGLRLIYFSYDVKMKEKGDIPEGYSVSREKKERFSLILESASTNQTSMYLCATTPISPGETGFGDSNQPQHFGDGTRLSIL.

The CDR3 sequence: CAFGQDHEQYF. CDR3 DNA: TGTGCCTTCGGACAGGACCACGAGCAGTACTTC. The chain employs TRBV30 and TRBJ2-7; 7 positions match TRBD1. With 7 bases clipped from V and 5 bases from J, the junction kept 5 bases outside the gene matches. Germline V gene sequence: CDR1 GTSNPN, CDR2 SVGIG (reference sequence). This CDR3 spans 11 amino acids.

This clonotype came up many times. This chain connects TRBV3-1 to TRBJ1-5; TRBD1 aligns across 9 bases. The CDR3 consists of 15 residues. With V trimmed by 0 bases and J by 7 bases, 4 bases remained unmatched. CDR1 and CDR2 (germline): LGHDT, YNNKEL (reference sequence). The CDR3 sequence is CASSQDGTGPQPQHF. CDR3 nucleotide sequence: TGTGCCAGCAGCCAAGACGGGACAGGGCCCCAGCCCCAGCATTTT.

Here the CDR3 DNA reads TGCGCCAGCAGCTTGCCCCTCGGGGGGCACTACGAGCAGTACTTC. Amino acid sequence: CASSLPLGGHYEQYF. This rearrangement joins TRBV5-1 to TRBJ2-7; perhaps TRBD2 as D (7 bases). Trimming removed 1 base from V and 3 bases from J, with 14 bases in between. The germline V gene encodes CDR1 SGHRS and CDR2 YFSETQ. The CDR3 runs 15 residues. Full variable domain (remainder filled in from reference TRBV5-1 and TRBJ2-7): KAGVTQTPRYLIKTRGQQVTLSCSPISGHRSVSWYQQTPGQGLQFLFEYFSETQRNKGNFPGRFSGRQFSNSRSEMNVSTLELGDSALYLCASSLPLGGHYEQYFGPGTRLTVT.

J is TRBJ2-7 and V is TRBV19; D uncertain. The V end was cut by 5 bases, the J end by 3 bases, with 14 bases between. The germline gives CDR1 LNHDA, CDR2 SQIVND (reference sequence). The CDR3 sequence is 14 residues long. The chain's CDR3 is CASSGALTDYEQYF. In DNA form, the CDR3 reads TGTGCCAGTAGTGGCGCGTTGACTGACTACGAGCAGTACTTC.

For the CDR3, the DNA is TGTGCCACCAGCAGAGCCGTAGAGACCCAGTACTTC. This encodes CATSRAVETQYF. The chain carries TRBV15 and TRBJ2-5; D not certain. The CDR3 is made up of 12 amino acids. V lost 1 base, J lost 4 bases, and 4 bases lay in between. Germline values: CDR1 LNHNV, CDR2 YYDKDF (reference sequence).

The chain links TRBV7-2 to TRBJ1-6; no clear D. Trimming pared 5 bases from V and 8 bases from J, leaving 16 bases between. CDR3 size: 15 residues. Germline assignment: CDR1 SGHTA and CDR2 FQGNSA. CDR3 region: CASSRKPSQDSPLHF. DNA for the CDR3: TGTGCCAGCAGCCGAAAGCCGTCTCAAGATTCACCCCTCCACTTT.

In this sample, this clonotype turned up a few times. The chain is built from TRBV5-4 and TRBJ1-2; D gene uncertain. Trimming left V 4 bases short and J 2 bases short, with 9 bases between. CDR1 and CDR2 from the germline V gene are SGHNT and YYREEE (reference sequence). The CDR3 covers 13 residues. CDR3 coding DNA: TGTGCCAGCAGCAAAATTGGAAACTATGGCTACACCTTC. Translation: CASSKIGNYGYTF.

This clonotype appeared a few times. This rearrangement joins TRBV19 to TRBJ1-5; a weak D match, TRBD1 (5 bases). There are 16 residues in the CDR3. Germline V gene lookup returns CDR1 LNHDA and CDR2 SQIVND (reference sequence). V lost 1 base and J 2 bases, leaving 12 bases between the germline ends. In nucleotides, the CDR3 is TGTGCCAGTAGTATAGCCGGGGCGCTTGGCAATCAGCCCCAGCATTTT. Translating it yields CASSIAGALGNQPQHF.

The chain combines TRBV7-2 with TRBJ2-3; no clear D. CDR3 length equals 12 residues. Germline CDR1 and CDR2: SGHTA and FQGNSA. The V gene lost 5 bases and the J gene lost 7 bases, with 10 bases spanning the gap. CDR3 coding DNA: TGTGCCAGCAGCACCCTGTTAAATACGCAGTATTTT. Amino acid sequence: CASSTLLNTQYF.